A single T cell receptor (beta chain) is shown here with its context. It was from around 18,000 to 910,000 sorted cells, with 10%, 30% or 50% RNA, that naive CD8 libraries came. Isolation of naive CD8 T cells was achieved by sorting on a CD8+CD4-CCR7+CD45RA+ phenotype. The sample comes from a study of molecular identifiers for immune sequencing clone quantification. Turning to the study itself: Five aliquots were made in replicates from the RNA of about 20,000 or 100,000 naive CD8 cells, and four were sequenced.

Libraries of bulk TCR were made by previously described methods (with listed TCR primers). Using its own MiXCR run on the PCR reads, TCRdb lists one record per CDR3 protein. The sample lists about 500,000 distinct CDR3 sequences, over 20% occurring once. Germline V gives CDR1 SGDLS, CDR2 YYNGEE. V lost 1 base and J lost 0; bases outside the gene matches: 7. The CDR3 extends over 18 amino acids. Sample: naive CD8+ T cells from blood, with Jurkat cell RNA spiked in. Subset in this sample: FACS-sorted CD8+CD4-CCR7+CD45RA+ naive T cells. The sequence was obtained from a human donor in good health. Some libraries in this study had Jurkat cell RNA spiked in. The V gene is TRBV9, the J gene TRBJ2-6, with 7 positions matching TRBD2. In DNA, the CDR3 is TGTGCCAGCAGCGTACTAGCGGAGGCATACTCTGGGGCCAACGTCCTGACTTTC. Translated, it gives CASSVLAEAYSGANVLTF.